These 11 T cell receptor beta chains came from one sample sequenced in a study of cytomegalovirus exposure and HLA in healthy donors. In the PCR, 60 Vbeta and 13 Jbeta primers were used. Sequencing was performed with immunoSEQ multiplex PCR; in TCRdb, only in-frame clones are kept and a portion is missing. The sample includes 200,000 or so clones, 82% of them seen just once. Sequenced input: PBMCs. The origin of the receptors is a woman between 40 and 50 years old in good health and CMV-seronegative.

V gene TRBV11-2 combines with J gene TRBJ1-4; TRBD1 aligns across 9 bases. This CDR3 is built from 15 residues. V trimming: 5 bases; J trimming: 8 bases; junction bases outside the gene matches: 9. Germline V gives CDR1 SGHAT, CDR2 FQNNGV. The CDR3, as DNA: TGTGCCAGCAGCCCGGGGACAGGGATATGGGAAAAACTGTTTTTT. Translating it yields CASSPGTGIWEKLFF.

The rearrangement links TRBV6-1 to TRBJ2-7; 9 nucleotides agree with TRBD1. Germline values: CDR1 MNHNS, CDR2 SASEGT. The CDR3 extends over 14 amino acids. V lost 6 bases to trimming and J lost 4 bases; unmatched junction nucleotides: 7. DNA for the CDR3: TGTGCCAGCAGAGCCGGGACAGGGATATACGAGCAGTACTTC. This codes for CASRAGTGIYEQYF.

This CDR3 reads CASSLIGDRGGNTIYF. The CDR3 nucleotides are TGTGCCAGCAGCTTAATTGGGGACAGGGGTGGAAACACCATATATTTT. The genes are TRBV7-2 and TRBJ1-3; 10 bases map to TRBD1. CDR3 length: 16 residues. Germline values: CDR1 SGHTA, CDR2 FQGNSA. J was trimmed by 3 bases and V by 2 bases; bases with no gene match: 4.

As regards this clone: Other DNA sequences in the sample encode the same CDR3. This chain uses TRBV7-9 with TRBJ2-3; D gene unclear. The CDR3 is made up of 11 amino acids. CDR1 SEHNR and CDR2 FQNEAQ come from the germline V gene (reference sequence). V was clipped by 5 bases and J by 3 bases, with 3 bases between them. The DNA of the CDR3 is TGTGCCAGCAGCCTAACAGATACGCAGTATTTT. Amino acids: CASSLTDTQYF.

V and J are TRBV28 and TRBJ2-5; D not certain. This CDR3 is 15 amino acids long. Deletions cut 3 bases from V and 1 base from J, with 12 bases between. CDR1 is MDHEN, CDR2 SYDVKM, per germline. The CDR3 DNA is TGTGCCAGCAGTTTTGTATTACAGCCCCAAGAGACCCAGTACTTC. This sequence encodes CASSFVLQPQETQYF.

This clone appeared a single time. This chain joins TRBV7-7 and TRBJ2-2; D is undetermined. CDR1 and CDR2 (germline): SSHAT, FNYEAQ (reference sequence). This CDR3 has 13 residues. The V end was cut by 4 bases, the J end by 0 bases, with 3 bases between. The CDR3 sequence: CASSSANTGELFF. DNA for the CDR3: TGTGCCAGCAGCTCCGCGAACACCGGGGAGCTGTTTTTT.

The DNA for the CDR3 is TGTGCCAGCAGTTCCACGGTTTACGAGCAGTACTTC. Encoded protein: CASSSTVYEQYF. The chain links TRBV28 to TRBJ2-7; D is unresolved. CDR1 is MDHEN and CDR2 is SYDVKM in the germline V gene. This CDR3 contains 12 residues. V was clipped by 4 bases and J by 4 bases, with 8 bases between them.

The V gene is TRBV25-1, the J gene TRBJ1-2; D not resolved. The V and J ends lost 3 bases and 4 bases respectively, with 12 bases between them. There are 14 residues in the CDR3. Germline lookup yields CDR1 MGHDK and CDR2 SYGVNS. The CDR3 loop is CASSERAAGYGYTF. In DNA form, the CDR3 reads TGTGCCAGCAGTGAGCGAGCGGCCGGCTATGGCTACACCTTC.

This rearrangement joins TRBV5-1 to TRBJ1-1, with D maybe TRBD1 (5 bases). The V gene lost 2 bases and the J gene lost 0 bases, with 11 bases spanning the gap. The CDR3 contains 15 residues. Germline V gene lookup returns CDR1 SGHRS and CDR2 YFSETQ. The chain's CDR3 is CASSFQGFMNTEAFF. CDR3 coding DNA: TGCGCCAGCAGCTTTCAGGGCTTCATGAACACTGAAGCTTTCTTT.

The chain recombines TRBV5-4 with TRBJ2-7; D ambiguous. The CDR3 covers 14 residues. V lost 4 bases and J lost 5, with 16 bases in between. Germline lookup yields CDR1 SGHNT and CDR2 YYREEE (reference sequence). The CDR3 bases are TGTGCCAGCAGCGTGGGCAATCTACCCCACGAGCAGTACTTC. Translating it yields CASSVGNLPHEQYF. Variable domain in full (rest from reference TRBV5-4 and TRBJ2-7): ETGVTQSPTHLIKTRGQQVTLRCSSQSGHNTVSWYQQALGQGPQFIFQYYREEENGRGNFPPRFSGLQFPNYSSELNVNALELDDSALYLCASSVGNLPHEQYFGPGTRLTVT.

The J gene is TRBJ1-5, the V gene TRBV6-6; D possibly corresponds to TRBD1 (5 bases). Germline assignment: CDR1 MNHNY and CDR2 SVGAGI (reference sequence). The germline V and J ends were trimmed by 6 bases and 0 bases, with 9 bases remaining between them. The CDR3 contains 14 residues. CDR3 sequence: CASRDIYSNQPQHF. CDR3 nucleotides: TGTGCCAGCAGGGACATCTATAGCAATCAGCCCCAGCATTTT.